A single sample is the source of the 26 T cell receptor beta chains below, sequenced in a study of beta chain features in type 1 diabetes. Study-wide findings and caveats: Moderate but significant shortening of TCRB CDR3s was recorded in all four CD4+ subsets from Type 1 diabetes patients.

Their target antigens are unknown. cDNA synthesis used the whole RNA isolate, giving expressed TCRB sequences. TCRdb keeps only in-frame clones here, not all; method: immunoSEQ multiplex PCR. The table lists a few hundred thousand clones, 13% of them singletons. Sequencing used naive CD4+ T cells from blood. The receptor set was obtained from a woman aged 18-29 years with type 1 diabetes.

This clone was counted only a few times. The chain links TRBV6-5 to TRBJ2-5; 12 bases fit TRBD2. This CDR3 spans 15 amino acids. Germline values: CDR1 MNHEY, CDR2 SVGAGI. Losses at the gene ends were 2 bases for V and 7 bases for J; bases not matched to a gene: 5. CDR3 residues: CASSYAASGRGTQYF. In nucleotides, the CDR3 is TGTGCCAGCAGTTACGCGGCTAGCGGGAGGGGGACCCAGTACTTC.

This clone showed up just a few times. The genes are TRBV18 and TRBJ2-7; 9 nucleotides line up with TRBD1. Germline-derived CDR1 and CDR2 are KGHSH and LQKENI. This CDR3 has 14 residues. V was pared by 6 bases and J by 4 bases, with 7 bases of the junction left unmatched. The CDR3 nucleotides are TGTGCCAGCTCGCCCGGACAGGGGATTTACGAGCAGTACTTC. Its protein product is CASSPGQGIYEQYF. The complete variable domain, with remaining parts taken from reference TRBV18 and TRBJ2-7, reads NAGVMQNPRHLVRRRGQEARLRCSPMKGHSHVYWYRQLPEEGLKFMVYLQKENIIDESGMPKERFSAEFPKEGPSILRIQQVVRGDSAAYFCASSPGQGIYEQYFGPGTRLTVT.

The rearrangement joins TRBV29-1 to TRBJ2-6, with 12 bases matching TRBD2. The germline gives CDR1 SQVTM, CDR2 ANQGSEA. J gave up 2 bases and V 3 bases, and 2 bases lay outside the gene matches. CDR3 length: 16 amino acids. CDR3 DNA: TGCAGCGTTGAGGCTAGCGGGAGGGCTGGGGCCAACGTCCTGACTTTC. Amino acid sequence: CSVEASGRAGANVLTF.

This clone was picked up a small number of times. This sample includes further DNA sequences coding for the same CDR3. The chain links TRBV18 to TRBJ1-2; no clear D. Deletions cut 2 bases from V and 8 bases from J, with 6 bases between. The CDR3 has 11 amino acids. From germline, CDR1 is KGHSH and CDR2 LQKENI. As DNA, the CDR3 is TGTGCCAGCTCACCAGGTAGCGGCTACACCTTC. This translates into CASSPGSGYTF. The full variable domain, in which reference TRBV18 and TRBJ1-2 provide the parts outside the CDR3, is NAGVMQNPRHLVRRRGQEARLRCSPMKGHSHVYWYRQLPEEGLKFMVYLQKENIIDESGMPKERFSAEFPKEGPSILRIQQVVRGDSAAYFCASSPGSGYTFGSGTRLTVV.

This clone was seen a few times. This CDR3 reads CASGQGSSYEQYF. The CDR3 region has the DNA TGTGCCAGTGGACAGGGAAGTTCCTACGAGCAGTACTTC. V is TRBV7-6 and J is TRBJ2-7; TRBD1 matches 8 bases. V shed 9 bases, J shed 1 base, and the junction held 5 bases outside the gene matches. This CDR3 contains 13 residues. Germline V gives CDR1 SGHVS, CDR2 FNYEAQ.

This clone was seen ten or more times. The chain is built from TRBV29-1 and TRBJ2-7, with 9 bases that match TRBD1. V was clipped by 4 bases and J by 6 bases; unmatched bases: 7. The germline CDR1 and CDR2 sequences are SQVTM and ANQGSEA. The CDR3 has 13 amino acids. CDR3 protein: CSVAGTGLAEQYF. Written as DNA, the CDR3 is TGCAGCGTTGCCGGGACAGGGCTCGCCGAGCAGTACTTC.

The chain joins TRBV5-1 to TRBJ2-1; possible D gene TRBD1, 5 bases. V was cut by 1 base and J by 8 bases, with 13 bases left in between. The CDR3 totals 14 residues. Germline assignment: CDR1 SGHRS and CDR2 YFSETQ. CDR3 bases: TGCGCCAGCAGCTTGTTTCCAGGGAAGGATGAGCAGTTCTTC. It encodes CASSLFPGKDEQFF.

The chain combines TRBV28 with TRBJ2-5, with D possibly being TRBD1 (6 bases). V lost 2 bases, J lost 4 bases, and 11 bases lay in between. CDR1 is MDHEN, CDR2 SYDVKM, per germline. The CDR3 runs to 14 residues. The CDR3 DNA reads as TGTGCCAGCAGTTTAGATGCGGACAGAGAGACCCAGTACTTC. Residues: CASSLDADRETQYF.

The rearrangement links TRBV7-3 to TRBJ2-5; TRBD1 matches 10 bases. The CDR3 loop spans 14 amino acids. The junction had 7 bases not matched to a gene; V was cut back by 9 bases and J by 3 bases. Germline V gene sequence: CDR1 SGHTA, CDR2 FQGTGA. CDR3 protein: CASAPGQGKETQYF. CDR3 DNA: TGTGCCAGTGCTCCGGGACAGGGGAAAGAGACCCAGTACTTC.

This chain connects TRBV27 to TRBJ1-2, with a possible D match to TRBD1 (5 bases). Germline V gene data show CDR1 as MNHEY and CDR2 as SMNVEV (reference sequence). V lost 3 bases and J 7 bases, leaving 12 bases between the germline ends. The CDR3 length is 13 residues. The CDR3 is CASSFRDSSGYTF. The CDR3 nucleotides read TGTGCCAGCAGTTTCAGGGATTCGAGTGGCTACACCTTC.

This clone occurred a few times. The chain joins TRBV30 to TRBJ1-2, with D perhaps matching TRBD1 (5 bases). Germline V gene lookup returns CDR1 GTSNPN and CDR2 SVGIG (reference sequence). This CDR3 comprises 13 residues. V gave up 0 bases and J gave up 5 bases, with 10 bases separating them. The DNA for the CDR3 is TGTGCCTGGAGTGTACGCGGGGCTTATGGCTACACCTTC. Amino acids: CAWSVRGAYGYTF. Supplemented by reference TRBV30 and TRBJ1-2, the full variable domain reads SQTIHQWPATLVQPVGSPLSLECTVEGTSNPNLYWYRQAAGRGLQLLFYSVGIGQISSEVPQNLSASRPQDRQFILSSKKLLLSDSGFYLCAWSVRGAYGYTFGSGTRLTVV.

This rearrangement joins TRBV11-2 to TRBJ1-1; 11 nucleotides line up with TRBD1. Germline V gives CDR1 SGHAT, CDR2 FQNNGV. CDR3 length: 14 amino acids. V lost 5 bases, J lost 5 bases, and 4 bases stayed unmatched. CDR3 nucleotide sequence: TGTGCCAGCAGCATTGGGACAGGGGGGACTGAAGCTTTCTTT. It is translated as CASSIGTGGTEAFF.

This clone has only a few counts. This chain joins TRBV7-9 and TRBJ2-3; 7 bases line up with TRBD2. Germline CDR1 reads SEHNR; CDR2 reads FQNEAQ (reference sequence). The ends lost 6 bases at V and 0 bases at J; junction bases unmatched: 6. CDR3 length: 15 amino acids. DNA for the CDR3: TGTGCCAGCAGTTATAGCGGGTCTAGCACAGATACGCAGTATTTT. As protein: CASSYSGSSTDTQYF.

The J gene is TRBJ1-2, the V gene TRBV5-6, with 7 positions matching TRBD1. V was pared by 2 bases and J by 4 bases, with 2 bases of the junction left unmatched. The CDR3 is 13 amino acids. Germline V CDR1 and CDR2: SGHDT, YYEEEE. The CDR3 loop is CASSFRGSYGYTF. The CDR3 nucleotides read TGTGCCAGCAGCTTCAGGGGGTCCTATGGCTACACCTTC.

The chain employs TRBV14 and TRBJ2-5; D possibly corresponds to TRBD1 (5 bases). Germline V gene lookup returns CDR1 SGHDN and CDR2 FVKESK. The CDR3 totals 21 residues. V lost 0 bases, J lost 5 bases, and 31 bases lay in between. The CDR3 DNA sequence: TGTGCCAGCAGCCAAGAAGTGCATCGGTGGTTAGGAGCCAGGGCGAGGGAGACCCAGTACTTC. Its translation is CASSQEVHRWLGARARETQYF. The full variable domain, with the rest looked up from reference TRBV14 and TRBJ2-5, is EAGVTQFPSHSVIEKGQTVTLRCDPISGHDNLYWYRRVMGKEIKFLLHFVKESKQDESGMPNNRFLAERTGGTYSTLKVQPAELEDSGVYFCASSQEVHRWLGARARETQYFGPGTRLLVL.

This clone occurred a few times. The chain joins TRBV18 to TRBJ2-7; 13 bases line up with TRBD2. This CDR3 has 16 amino acids. With V trimmed by 6 bases and J by 0 bases, 5 bases remained unmatched. CDR1 and CDR2 from the germline V gene are KGHSH and LQKENI. CDR3 nucleotides: TGTGCCAGCTCCCCCCGACTAGCGGGAGGCTCCTACGAGCAGTACTTC. It yields the protein CASSPRLAGGSYEQYF.

The chain employs TRBV19 and TRBJ2-5, with a weak D call TRBD2 (6 bases). The CDR3 consists of 14 residues. Trimming removed 5 bases from V and 7 bases from J, with 17 bases in between. From germline, CDR1 is LNHDA and CDR2 SQIVND (reference sequence). CDR3 coding DNA: TGTGCCAGTAGTCCGGGAGAACTCTTACGGACCCAGTACTTC. Amino acids: CASSPGELLRTQYF.

This clone was detected only a few times. This chain joins TRBV7-9 and TRBJ2-1; no reliable D call. The germline gives CDR1 SEHNR, CDR2 FQNEAQ (reference sequence). This CDR3 is built from 12 residues. Trimming cost V 8 bases and J 7 bases, with 12 bases left between them. The CDR3 DNA reads TGTGCCAGCGTTAGACTGGAAAATGAGCAGTTCTTC. It is translated as CASVRLENEQFF.

About this clone: Other DNA variants within this sample encode the same CDR3. The chain uses TRBV18 and TRBJ1-5, with D tentatively TRBD1 (6 bases). Looked up from germline, CDR1 is KGHSH and CDR2 is LQKENI. The V end lost 4 bases, the J end lost 5 bases, and 9 bases lay between the germline ends. The CDR3 has 13 residues. The CDR3 nucleotides are TGTGCCAGCTCACGGGGGCGGGATCAGCCCCAGCATTTT. Translated: CASSRGRDQPQHF.

The table lists this clone with a few counts. This chain joins TRBV4-1 and TRBJ1-2; 8 nucleotides line up with TRBD1. The CDR3 totals 17 residues. J lost 8 bases, V lost 3 bases, and 17 bases had no gene match. The V gene's germline CDR1 is MGHRA and CDR2 YSYEKL. The CDR3 loop is CASSQLGLQGVEGGYTF. The CDR3 DNA sequence: TGCGCCAGCAGCCAGTTGGGCTTACAGGGGGTAGAAGGCGGCTACACCTTC.

The rearrangement links TRBV5-1 to TRBJ2-2; D perhaps matches TRBD2 (6 bases). The CDR3 spans 16 residues. CDR1 is SGHRS, CDR2 YFSETQ, per germline. Deletions cut 0 bases from V and 4 bases from J, with 13 bases between. The CDR3 DNA reads TGCGCCAGCAGCTTGGTCGGGGGAACTATCACCGGGGAGCTGTTTTTT. Translating gives CASSLVGGTITGELFF.

This clone was seen only a few times. V is TRBV7-8 and J is TRBJ2-7; 8 nucleotides align to TRBD1. This CDR3 spans 13 amino acids. Germline CDR1 reads SGHVS; CDR2 reads FQNEAQ. Trimming at V came to 6 bases and at J to 5 bases, leaving 6 bases not matched to a gene. CDR3 residues: CASSLDRADEQYV. DNA of the CDR3: TGTGCCAGCAGTTTGGACAGGGCAGACGAGCAGTACGTC.

The chain has TRBV4-1 and TRBJ1-2, with D tentatively TRBD1 (5 bases). Germline V CDR1 and CDR2: MGHRA, YSYEKL. The germline V and J ends were trimmed by 1 base and 0 bases, with 12 bases remaining between them. The CDR3 runs 16 residues. The CDR3 spells CASSQALPTANYGYTF. The CDR3 nucleotides read TGCGCCAGCAGCCAAGCCCTCCCGACAGCTAACTATGGCTACACCTTC.

This clone was counted a single time. This chain uses TRBV7-2 with TRBJ1-1, with a possible D match to TRBD1 (6 bases). Germline loops: CDR1 SGHTA, CDR2 FQGNSA. The CDR3 sequence is 12 residues long. Trimming took off 2 bases at V and 5 bases at J, with 6 bases between the two ends. This CDR3 is CASSLTGTEAFF. The CDR3 bases are TGTGCCAGCAGCTTAACAGGGACTGAAGCTTTCTTT. Full variable domain (rest looked up from reference TRBV7-2 and TRBJ1-1): GAGVSQSPSNKVTEKGKDVELRCDPISGHTALYWYRQSLGQGLEFLIYFQGNSAPDKSGLPSDRFSAERTGGSVSTLTIQRTQQEDSAVYLCASSLTGTEAFFGQGTRLTVV.

This chain uses TRBV30 with TRBJ2-2; 10 bases match TRBD2. The germline V gene has CDR1 GTSNPN and CDR2 SVGIG (reference sequence). The CDR3 is made up of 15 amino acids. V was pared by 4 bases and J by 8 bases, with 10 bases of the junction left unmatched. The CDR3 DNA reads as TGTGCCTGGACCAAAGGACTAGCGGTGCGGGGGGAGCTGTTTTTT. It encodes CAWTKGLAVRGELFF.

This clone came up a few times. The V gene is TRBV7-2, the J gene TRBJ2-6; D may be TRBD1 (5 bases). V shed 3 bases and J shed 4 bases, with 13 bases lying between them. Germline CDR1 and CDR2: SGHTA and FQGNSA. The CDR3 extends over 16 amino acids. CDR3: CASSLQGAAGANVLTF. DNA of the CDR3: TGTGCCAGCAGCTTGCAGGGCGCAGCGGGGGCCAACGTCCTGACTTTC.